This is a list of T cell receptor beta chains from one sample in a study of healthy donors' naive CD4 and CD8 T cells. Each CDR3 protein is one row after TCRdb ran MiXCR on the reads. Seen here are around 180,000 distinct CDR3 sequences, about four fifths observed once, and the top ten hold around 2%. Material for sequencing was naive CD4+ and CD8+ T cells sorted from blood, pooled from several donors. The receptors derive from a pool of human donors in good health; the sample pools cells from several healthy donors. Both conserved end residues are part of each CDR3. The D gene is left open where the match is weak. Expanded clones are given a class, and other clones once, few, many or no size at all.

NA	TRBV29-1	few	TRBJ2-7	TGCAGCGCGGGAGCCGACAGCTCCTACGAGCAGTACTTC	CSAGADSSYEQYF
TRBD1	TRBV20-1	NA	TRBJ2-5	TGCAGTGCCAGCTCCGGGACAGGGCAAGAGACCCAGTACTTC	CSASSGTGQETQYF
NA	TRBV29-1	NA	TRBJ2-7	TGCAGCATCCGCACGGGACGGAGCTACGAGCAGTACTTC	CSIRTGRSYEQYF
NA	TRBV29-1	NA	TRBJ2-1	TGCAGCGTAAGGTTGAGCCACCGGGTTGACAATGAGCAGTTCTTC	CSVRLSHRVDNEQFF
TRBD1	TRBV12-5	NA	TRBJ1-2	TGTGCTAGTGGTTTGGGGACAGGGACCAACTATGGCTACACCTTC	CASGLGTGTNYGYTF
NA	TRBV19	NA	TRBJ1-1	TGTGCCAGTAGGGATTTAGGGTTGAACACTGAAGCTTTCTTT	CASRDLGLNTEAFF
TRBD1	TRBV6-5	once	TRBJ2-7	TGTGCCAGCAACCTGACAGGGGCGTCCTACGAGCAGTACTTC	CASNLTGASYEQYF
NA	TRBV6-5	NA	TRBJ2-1	TGTGCCAGCAGCCACCGGGCGGACTCCTACAATGAGCAGTTCTTC	CASSHRADSYNEQFF
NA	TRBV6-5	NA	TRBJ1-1	TGTGCCAGCGGGATAGGGGGTGAAGCTTTCTTT	CASGIGGEAFF
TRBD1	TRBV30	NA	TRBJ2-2	TGTGCCTGGAGTGTTGCAGGACAGGGGGCCGGGGAGCTGTTTTTT	CAWSVAGQGAGELFF
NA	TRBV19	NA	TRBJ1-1	TGTGCCTCCCAATGGGGCACTGAAGCTTTCTTT	CASQWGTEAFF
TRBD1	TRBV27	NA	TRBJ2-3	TGTGCCAGCAGTTTAGGACAGGGGTTCGATACGCAGTATTTT	CASSLGQGFDTQYF
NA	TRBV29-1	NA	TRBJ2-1	TGCAGCGTTGAGCGGCAGGGACGCAATGAGCAGCTCTTC	CSVERQGRNEQLF
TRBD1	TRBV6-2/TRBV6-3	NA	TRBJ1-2	TGTGCCAGCAGCGGACCAAGGACAGGAGCTAACTATGGCTACACCTTC	CASSGPRTGANYGYTF
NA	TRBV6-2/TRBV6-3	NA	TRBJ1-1	TGTGCCAGCAGTCCGAGGGGCAACACTGAAGCTTTCTTT	CASSPRGNTEAFF
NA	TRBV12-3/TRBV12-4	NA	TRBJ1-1	TGTGCCAGCACCCCAGGACCCAGAAGCACTGAAGCTTTCTTT	CASTPGPRSTEAFF
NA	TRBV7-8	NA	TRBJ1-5	TGTGCCAGCAGCCCCGGACATTATAGCAATCAGCCCCAGCATTTT	CASSPGHYSNQPQHF
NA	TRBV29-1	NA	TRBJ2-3	TGCAGCGCTAAGGGGACCACAGATACGCAGTATTTT	CSAKGTTDTQYF
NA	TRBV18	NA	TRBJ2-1	TGTGCCAGCTCACCACCGGGCAGCCGCTCCTACAATGAGCAGTTCTTC	CASSPPGSRSYNEQFF
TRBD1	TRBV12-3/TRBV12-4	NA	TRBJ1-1	TGTGCCAGCAGTTCGGACAGGGGAGAGGGTGAAGCTTTCTTT	CASSSDRGEGEAFF
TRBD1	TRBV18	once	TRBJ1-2	TGTGCCAGCTCACCGGCGGGACAGGTCTATGGCTACACCTTC	CASSPAGQVYGYTF
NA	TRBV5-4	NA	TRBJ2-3	TGTGCCAGCAGCTTGGGAACGAACAGAAGGACAGATACGCAGTATTTT	CASSLGTNRRTDTQYF
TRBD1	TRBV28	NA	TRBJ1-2	TGTGCCAGCAGTACCGGGACAGGGGTGGACTATGGCTACACCTTC	CASSTGTGVDYGYTF
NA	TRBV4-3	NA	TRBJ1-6	TGCGCCAGCAGCCGACAAAACGACCTCGGGCAGTCACCCCTCCACTTT	CASSRQNDLGQSPLHF
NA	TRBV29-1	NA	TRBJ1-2	TGCAGCGTTGAAGAGTCCACCCGAGCTAACTATGGCTACACCTTC	CSVEESTRANYGYTF
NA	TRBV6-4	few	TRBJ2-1	TGTGCCAGCAGTGAAACCCCGTGGGATGAGCAGTTCTTC	CASSETPWDEQFF
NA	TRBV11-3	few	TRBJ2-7	TGTGCCAGCAGCTTAGAAGAAGGATCCGAGCAGTACTTC	CASSLEEGSEQYF
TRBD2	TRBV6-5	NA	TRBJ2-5	TGTGCCAGCAGTTACGCTAGCGGCGGTGTAGAGACCCAGTACTTC	CASSYASGGVETQYF
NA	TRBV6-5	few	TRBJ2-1	TGTGCCAGCAGACCCCTGGACGGACCATTCTACAATGAGCAGTTCTTC	CASRPLDGPFYNEQFF
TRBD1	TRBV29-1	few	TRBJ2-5	TGCAGCGTTCGCCGACAGGGAATGAAAGAGACCCAGTACTTC	CSVRRQGMKETQYF
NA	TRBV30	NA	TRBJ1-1	TGTGCCTGGAGTTTGATCGTACCAATGAACACTGAAGCTTTCTTT	CAWSLIVPMNTEAFF